What follows are 32 T cell receptor beta chains derived from one specimen sequenced in a study of T cells in women clearing cervical HPV infection. Repertoires were generated with immunoSEQ multiplex PCR, while TCRdb's copy carries only in-frame clones and drops some. Here the sample table reports roughly 30,000 clones. Sequencing was carried out using blood buffy coat. All receptors derive from a woman between 18 and 70 years old with a cervical HPV16 infection that either progressed to CIN3+ or cleared (not recorded which).

Note on this clone: The read halts 3 residues ahead of the CDR3 end, with the missing end drawn from the germline J gene. The chain recombines TRBV7-9 with TRBJ1-1, with D perhaps matching TRBD1 (6 bases). This CDR3 comprises 14 residues. V was pared by 2 bases and J by 3 bases, with 10 bases between. The germline V gene encodes CDR1 SEHNR and CDR2 FQNEAQ (reference sequence). CDR3 DNA (partial): TGTGCCAGCAGCTTATTGACAGGTTACACTGAA. It encodes CASSLLTGYTE. The complete CDR3 reads CASSLLTGYTEAFF.

Note on this clone: With the read ending 3 residues before the CDR3 end, the germline J gene is used to fill in that end. The rearrangement joins TRBV20-1 to TRBJ2-5; 14 bases are a match to TRBD2. The V segment lost 5 bases and the J segment 7 bases; nucleotides outside the gene matches: 12. The germline gives CDR1 DFQATT, CDR2 SNEGSKA (reference sequence). CDR3 length: 16 amino acids. This CDR3 is CSAQGTGLAGVGTQYF. The CDR3 bases that were read are TGCAGTGCTCAGGGGACGGGACTAGCGGGAGTGGGGACC.

A note on this clone: The read stops 3 residues short of the end of the CDR3; the missing end is completed from the germline J gene. The chain employs TRBV12-3 or TRBV12-4 and TRBJ2-3; TRBD2 matches 10 bases. The V gene end was trimmed by 5 bases and the J gene end by 2 bases; junction bases not matched to a gene: 4. CDR3 length: 15 residues. CDR3 in amino acids: CASSRTSGTTDTQYF. Incomplete CDR3 DNA: TGTGCCAGCAGTCGGACTAGCGGAACCACAGATACG.

To note about this clone: The CDR3 end lies 3 residues beyond the end of the read and is filled in from the germline J gene. V usage is TRBV6-2 or TRBV6-3 and J usage is TRBJ1-2; no clear D. V dropped 6 bases and J dropped 6 bases, with 14 bases sitting between them. The CDR3 totals 13 residues. The V gene's germline CDR1 is MNHEY and CDR2 SVGEGT. Here the CDR3 reads CASSLTPLDGYTF. The CDR3 bases that were read are TGTGCCAGCAGCCTGACACCCTTGGATGGC.

For this clone: The read comes to an end 3 residues before the CDR3 does, leaving the germline J gene to fill in the end. The chain couples TRBV2 to TRBJ2-5, with TRBD1 matching over 7 bases. Losses at the gene ends were 6 bases for V and 2 bases for J; bases not matched to a gene: 3. Germline V gives CDR1 SNHLY, CDR2 FYNNEI. CDR3 length equals 13 residues. The sequenced part of the CDR3 DNA is TGTGCCAGCAGCAGGGGGTTACAAGAGACC. This encodes CASSRGLQET. The CDR3, in full, reads CASSRGLQETQYF. The entire variable domain, with the rest obtained from reference TRBV2 and TRBJ2-5, is as follows: EPEVTQTPSHQVTQMGQEVILRCVPISNHLYFYWYRQILGQKVEFLVSFYNNEISEKSEIFDDQFSVERPDGSNFTLKIRSTKLEDSAMYFCASSRGLQETQYFGPGTRLLVL.

To note about this clone: Sequencing ends 3 residues short of the CDR3 end; the germline J gene provides the rest. The chain recombines TRBV7-8 with TRBJ2-3; 10 bases are a match to TRBD2. CDR1 and CDR2 (germline): SGHVS, FQNEAQ. This CDR3 contains 15 residues. CDR3: CASSFTWTSGDSQYF. The DNA read from the CDR3 is TGTGCCAGCAGCTTCACCTGGACTAGCGGAGACTCG.

On this clone: The sequence runs out 3 residues before the end of the CDR3; the remainder is reconstructed from the germline J gene. V is TRBV9 and J is TRBJ2-7; D is possibly TRBD1 (5 bases). Looked up from germline, CDR1 is SGDLS and CDR2 is YYNGEE. Trimming cost V 3 bases and J 2 bases, with 12 bases left between them. CDR3 size: 14 residues. The sequenced part of the CDR3 DNA is TGTGCCAGCAGCGCCGGCAGGGCAACCTACGAG. Translated, it gives CASSAGRATYE. The full CDR3 protein reads CASSAGRATYEQYF.

For this clone: Read sequence stops 3 residues before the CDR3 end, and the germline J gene provides the missing end. The gene calls are TRBV6-2 or TRBV6-3 and TRBJ1-2, with a weak D call TRBD1 (5 bases). Looked up from germline, CDR1 is MNHEY and CDR2 is SVGEGT. This CDR3 is 15 amino acids long. The sequenced part of the CDR3 DNA is TGTGCCAGCACCCCGGGACTAGCGGGAGAAGGCGAC. Protein product: CASTPGLAGEGD. The full-length CDR3 reads as CASTPGLAGEGDYTF.

Regarding this clone: The CDR3 is cut off 3 residues early in the read; its end comes from the germline J gene. The chain joins TRBV28 to TRBJ1-5; TRBD1 is a possible D gene (6 bases). V lost 6 bases to trimming and J lost 0 bases, with 15 bases between them. Per germline, CDR1 MDHEN and CDR2 SYDVKM. The length of the CDR3 is 16 residues. CDR3 region: CASRGTGTFSNQPQHF. Partial CDR3 DNA: TGTGCCAGCAGGGGAACCGGGACATTTAGCAATCAGCCC. Drawing the rest from reference TRBV28 and TRBJ1-5, the complete variable domain is DVKVTQSSRYLVKRTGEKVFLECVQDMDHENMFWYRQDPGLGLRLIYFSYDVKMKEKGDIPEGYSVSREKKERFSLILESASTNQTSMYLCASRGTGTFSNQPQHFGDGTRLSIL.

In regard to this clone: Read data end 3 residues before the CDR3 end; the end is taken from the germline J gene. The rearrangement uses TRBV5-1 and TRBJ2-1; no firm D call. The CDR3 has 14 residues. From germline, CDR1 is SGHRS and CDR2 YFSETQ. The germline V and J ends were trimmed by 2 bases and 5 bases, with 11 bases remaining between them. Here the CDR3 reads CASSFLGRDNEQFF. Incomplete CDR3 DNA: TGCGCCAGCAGCTTCCTCGGAAGGGACAATGAG.

In regard to this clone: Coverage ceases 3 residues before the CDR3 finishes, and the germline J gene fills in the end. The J gene is TRBJ2-7, the V gene TRBV5-6, with D possibly TRBD1 on 5 matching bases. This CDR3 has 14 amino acids. V was shortened by 2 bases and J by 0 bases, with 9 bases between the two germline ends. The germline V gene has CDR1 SGHDT and CDR2 YYEEEE. The sequenced part of the CDR3 DNA is TGTGCCAGCAGCTTTGCAGGGTTCTCCTACGAG. Translation gives CASSFAGFSYE. The entire CDR3 protein is CASSFAGFSYEQYF. Drawing the rest from reference TRBV5-6 and TRBJ2-7, the complete variable domain is DAGVTQSPTHLIKTRGQQVTLRCSPKSGHDTVSWYQQALGQGPQFIFQYYEEEERQRGNFPDRFSGHQFPNYSSELNVNALLLGDSALYLCASSFAGFSYEQYFGPGTRLTVT.

Concerning this clone: The missing CDR3 end, 3 residues past where the read stops, is filled in from the germline J gene. This chain uses TRBV25-1 with TRBJ2-7, with TRBD2 as a possible D gene (6 bases). The CDR3 is 15 residues long. The V and J ends lost 5 bases and 3 bases respectively, with 17 bases between them. Germline lookup yields CDR1 MGHDK and CDR2 SYGVNS. The CDR3 is CASSPIRDSHYEQYF. The part of the CDR3 DNA that was read is TGTGCCAGCAGTCCTATCCGGGACTCACACTACGAG.

A note on this clone: Its ends do not fully match the called genes, so a read error is possible. Read coverage stops 3 residues before the CDR3 terminus; the germline J gene supplies the remainder. The same CDR3 is also encoded by other DNA sequences in this sample. The gene calls are TRBV19 and TRBJ1-3, with D perhaps TRBD1 (6 bases). CDR3 length: 16 residues. Germline values: CDR1 LNHDA, CDR2 SQIVND (reference sequence). The part of the CDR3 DNA that was read is TGTGCCAGTAGTATAGGAGGTGGCAGGGGTGGAAACACA. Amino acids: CASSIGGGRGGNT. The entire CDR3 sequence reads CASSIGGGRGGNTIYF.

Worth noting for this clone: One end of the junction fails to match germline, which may point to a read error. The read ends 3 residues shy of where the CDR3 ends; the end is completed using the germline J gene. The chain has TRBV4-2 and TRBJ2-7, with 7 bases that match TRBD1. Germline V gene sequence: CDR1 LGHNA, CDR2 YNFKEQ. This CDR3 region has 14 residues. The CDR3 loop is CASSLHRGSYEQYF. CDR3 DNA (partial): TGCGCCAGCAGCCTTCACAGGGGCTCCTACGAG.

Regarding this clone: The read comes to an end 3 residues before the CDR3 does, leaving the germline J gene to fill in the end. The chain couples TRBV29-1 to TRBJ2-7; 10 nucleotides line up with TRBD2. Trimming removed 7 bases from V and 1 base from J; junction bases left unmatched: 19. The CDR3 is made up of 18 amino acids. Germline V gives CDR1 SQVTM, CDR2 ANQGSEA. Partial CDR3 DNA: TGCAGCGCCCGGGGGAAAAGTAGCGGGAGGAAGGATTCCTACGAG. It translates to CSARGKSSGRKDSYE. The entire CDR3 protein is CSARGKSSGRKDSYEQYF.

As to this clone: The missing CDR3 end, 3 residues past where the read stops, is filled in from the germline J gene. The chain carries TRBV14 and TRBJ2-3; 12 positions match TRBD1. The CDR3 extends over 15 amino acids. Germline-derived CDR1 and CDR2 are SGHDN and FVKESK. CDR3 DNA (partial): TGTGCCAGCAGCCGGGGACAGGGGGCGGCGGAGACG. Protein sequence: CASSRGQGAAET. The whole CDR3 region reads CASSRGQGAAETQYF.

Of note for this clone: From the germline J gene comes the end of the CDR3, since the read stops 3 residues before it. The chain employs TRBV24-1 and TRBJ1-2; unclear D gene. The CDR3 loop spans 11 amino acids. Per the germline V gene, CDR1 is KGHDR and CDR2 is SFDVKD. The germline V and J ends were trimmed by 4 bases and 4 bases, with 3 bases remaining between them. The covered CDR3 bases are TGTGCCACCAGTGACGTCTATGGC. Protein sequence: CATSDVYG. The entire CDR3 is CATSDVYGYTF.

As regards this clone: The read ends 3 residues shy of where the CDR3 ends; the end is completed using the germline J gene. The V and J genes are TRBV7-9 and TRBJ2-5, with D maybe TRBD2 (6 bases). This CDR3 region has 14 residues. CDR1 and CDR2 from the germline V gene are SEHNR and FQNEAQ (reference sequence). CDR3 DNA (partial): TGTGCCAGCAGCAAGGGACTGAACACAGATACC. It encodes CASSKGLNTDT. The whole CDR3 protein reads CASSKGLNTDTQYF.

Regarding this clone: Read sequence stops 3 residues before the CDR3 end, and the germline J gene provides the missing end. The chain couples TRBV6-2 or TRBV6-3 to TRBJ1-1, with 7 bases identical to TRBD1. This CDR3 has 12 amino acids. Germline CDR1 and CDR2: MNHEY and SVGEGT. The CDR3 protein is CASSRRQGTAFF. CDR3 bases read: TGTGCCAGCAGCCGGCGACAGGGAACA.

As to this clone: The CDR3 end is not reached by the read, which stops 3 residues before it; the germline J gene fills it in. This sequence joins TRBV20-1 and TRBJ2-5; perhaps TRBD1 as D (7 bases). Looked up from germline, CDR1 is DFQATT and CDR2 is SNEGSKA (reference sequence). The CDR3 extends over 15 amino acids. Trimming removed 5 bases at V and 2 bases at J, with 18 bases between. The CDR3 loop reads CSAFWARGDQETQYF. The CDR3 bases that were read are TGCAGTGCTTTCTGGGCCAGGGGGGATCAAGAGACC.

A word on this clone: The DNA ends 3 residues before the CDR3 does, and the rest of the CDR3 is filled in from the germline J gene. The genes are TRBV30 and TRBJ1-6, with TRBD1 identical over 9 bases. The V gene end was trimmed by 0 bases and the J gene end by 10 bases; junction bases not matched to a gene: 4. The CDR3 loop spans 14 amino acids. Germline values: CDR1 GTSNPN, CDR2 SVGIG (reference sequence). The CDR3 DNA, read in part, is TGTGCCTGGAGTGTACAGGGGGCAAGGTCACCC. Its protein product is CAWSVQGARSP. The CDR3 in its entirety is CAWSVQGARSPLHF.

Points on this clone: The CDR3 extends 3 residues past the end of the read, so its final part is completed from the germline J gene. The chain couples TRBV4-2 to TRBJ2-4; 10 nucleotides line up with TRBD2. Trimming removed 3 bases from V and 1 base from J; junction bases left unmatched: 15. CDR1 and CDR2 (germline): LGHNA, YNFKEQ. The CDR3 extends over 20 amino acids. The DNA read from the CDR3 is TGTGCCAGCAGCCATCCACCGGGACTAGCGTCTCTTCTGGCCAAAAACATT. This codes for CASSHPPGLASLLAKNI. The complete CDR3 protein is CASSHPPGLASLLAKNIQYF.

As concerns this clone: The DNA ends 3 residues before the CDR3 does, and the rest of the CDR3 is filled in from the germline J gene. The V and J genes are TRBV19 and TRBJ1-2; D may be TRBD1 (6 bases). This CDR3 is 14 amino acids long. Germline V gene sequence: CDR1 LNHDA, CDR2 SQIVND (reference sequence). The CDR3 loop is CASSIREQGARYTF. Partial CDR3 DNA: TGTGCCAGTAGTATACGGGAACAGGGCGCGCGC.

About this clone itself: The CDR3 extends 3 residues past the end of the read, so its final part is completed from the germline J gene. The J gene is TRBJ2-3, the V gene TRBV2; 11 bases match TRBD2. V trimming: 5 bases; J trimming: 2 bases; junction bases outside the gene matches: 6. This CDR3 is built from 16 residues. Germline CDR1 reads SNHLY; CDR2 reads FYNNEI. The CDR3 reads CASSLLSGRATDTQYF. The sequenced CDR3 bases are TGTGCCAGCAGTCTCCTTAGCGGGAGGGCCACAGATACG.

With regard to this clone: The observed sequence ends 3 residues before the CDR3 terminus, with the missing tail filled in from the germline J gene. The chain carries TRBV7-2 and TRBJ1-2, with D possibly TRBD1 on 6 matching bases. Germline CDR1 SGHTA, CDR2 FQGNSA. V shed 5 bases and J shed 4 bases, with 14 bases lying between them. The CDR3 loop spans 14 amino acids. CDR3 sequence: CASSPGGAGYGYTF. The covered CDR3 bases are TGTGCCAGCAGCCCCGGGGGGGCTGGCTATGGC.

A note on this clone: The CDR3 end is not reached by the read, which stops 3 residues before it; the germline J gene fills it in. The sample has other DNA sequences that encode this CDR3 too. V usage is TRBV5-1 and J usage is TRBJ2-5; D is unclear. Germline CDR1 SGHRS, CDR2 YFSETQ. Trimming cost V 1 base and J 5 bases, with 9 bases left between them. This CDR3 contains 13 residues. This chain's CDR3 is CASSLSGQETQYF. CDR3 DNA, as far as it was read: TGCGCCAGCAGCTTGAGTGGGCAGGAGACC.

Worth noting for this clone: The read finishes 3 residues shy of the CDR3 end, and the germline J gene is used to complete it. This chain uses TRBV28 with TRBJ2-7; 7 bases map to TRBD2. Germline V gene lookup returns CDR1 MDHEN and CDR2 SYDVKM. The V and J ends lost 2 bases and 5 bases, in that order; junction bases with no gene match: 9. The CDR3 covers 15 residues. This chain's CDR3 is CASSLSGLGYNEQYF. Incomplete CDR3 DNA: TGTGCCAGCAGTTTAAGCGGACTAGGGTATAACGAG. Filled out from reference TRBV28 and TRBJ2-7, the complete variable domain reads DVKVTQSSRYLVKRTGEKVFLECVQDMDHENMFWYRQDPGLGLRLIYFSYDVKMKEKGDIPEGYSVSREKKERFSLILESASTNQTSMYLCASSLSGLGYNEQYFGPGTRLTVT.

With regard to this clone: Read data end 3 residues before the CDR3 end; the end is taken from the germline J gene. The rearrangement uses TRBV18 and TRBJ1-3; maybe TRBD1 (6 bases). Germline V gene sequence: CDR1 KGHSH, CDR2 LQKENI. The CDR3 has 14 amino acids. The CDR3 region is CASSPNRKEQGIYF. The sequenced part of the CDR3 DNA is TGTGCCAGCTCACCAAATCGGAAAGAACAGGGT.

For this clone: The CDR3 end lies 3 residues beyond the end of the read and is filled in from the germline J gene. V and J are TRBV18 and TRBJ1-1; perhaps TRBD1 as D (5 bases). The germline CDR1 and CDR2 sequences are KGHSH and LQKENI. The CDR3 has 13 amino acids. Trimming took off 2 bases at V and 3 bases at J, with 7 bases between the two ends. The CDR3 sequence: CASSPSGDTEAFF. The part of the CDR3 DNA that was read is TGTGCCAGCTCACCATCGGGGGACACTGAA.

In regard to this clone: Read coverage stops 3 residues before the CDR3 terminus; the germline J gene supplies the remainder. The chain joins TRBV23-1 to TRBJ1-1; 7 positions agree with TRBD1. TRBV23-1 is given ORF status, its function remaining uncertain. There are 13 residues in the CDR3. Trimming at V came to 6 bases and at J to 7 bases, leaving 8 bases not matched to a gene. CDR3 bases read: TGCGCCAGCAGCCCGACAGGGCAAAGTGAA. It yields the protein CASSPTGQSE. The whole CDR3 reads CASSPTGQSEAFF.

On this clone: The read falls 3 residues short of the CDR3 end, and the missing part is taken from the germline J gene. V is TRBV5-1 and J is TRBJ1-2; TRBD1 agrees at 7 bases. There are 14 residues in the CDR3. Trimming at V came to 4 bases and at J to 5 bases, leaving 8 bases not matched to a gene. Germline V gene lookup returns CDR1 SGHRS and CDR2 YFSETQ. CDR3 DNA (partial): TGCGCCAGCAGCCAAGGGGACAGTAGATATGGC. It yields the protein CASSQGDSRYG. In full, the CDR3 reads CASSQGDSRYGYTF.

As to this clone: The CDR3 end lies 3 residues beyond the end of the read and is filled in from the germline J gene. The chain couples TRBV20-1 to TRBJ2-1, with D possibly being TRBD1 (5 bases). The CDR3 consists of 12 residues. CDR1 DFQATT and CDR2 SNEGSKA come from the germline V gene (reference sequence). With 6 bases removed from V and 8 bases from J, the gap between germline ends came to 14 bases. The chain's CDR3 is CSALYTGDEQFF. CDR3 bases read: TGCAGTGCCTTATACACAGGCGATGAG.